Each of the 22 T cell receptor beta chains below was sequenced from the same sample in a study of blood T cell repertoires in COVID-19. Method: immunoSEQ multiplex PCR; TCRdb's copy keeps in-frame clones and lacks some. The sample includes 65,000 to 95,000 clones, 80% to 90% of them seen just once. Sample: peripheral blood. These receptors were collected from a woman in her forties or fifties with acute or convalescent COVID-19.

V and J are TRBV7-9 and TRBJ2-2; 9 bases map to TRBD1. The J segment lost 2 bases and the V segment lost 3 bases, leaving 7 bases of the junction unmatched. The length of the CDR3 is 17 residues. The germline gives CDR1 SEHNR, CDR2 FQNEAQ (reference sequence). The CDR3 DNA follows: TGTGCCAGCAGCTTGGGACAGGGAGGTTTAAACACCGGGGAGCTGTTTTTT. Residues: CASSLGQGGLNTGELFF.

CDR3 sequence: CASSISRQAPETQYF. The CDR3 DNA reads as TGTGCCAGTAGTATTTCTCGACAGGCTCCGGAGACCCAGTACTTC. The rearrangement links TRBV19 to TRBJ2-5, with a tentative D call TRBD1 (6 bases). Germline V lookup: CDR1 LNHDA, CDR2 SQIVND (reference sequence). The CDR3 runs 15 residues. The V end was cut by 3 bases, the J end by 5 bases, with 16 bases between.

V is TRBV7-9 and J is TRBJ1-6; D not resolved. Trimming shortened V by 5 bases and J by 0 bases, and 11 bases separated the two germline ends. CDR1 and CDR2 from the germline V gene are SEHNR and FQNEAQ (reference sequence). This CDR3 region has 16 residues. The DNA of the CDR3 is TGTGCCAGCAGCGGAGACGCGAGCTCCTATAATTCACCCCTCCACTTT. It translates to CASSGDASSYNSPLHF. The full variable domain, with the rest looked up from reference TRBV7-9 and TRBJ1-6, is DTGVSQNPRHKITKRGQNVTFRCDPISEHNRLYWYRQTLGQGPEFLTYFQNEAQLEKSRLLSDRFSAERPKGSFSTLEIQRTEQGDSAMYLCASSGDASSYNSPLHFGNGTRLTVT.

The chain is built from TRBV18 and TRBJ1-3, with a possible D match to TRBD1 (6 bases). CDR1 and CDR2 (germline): KGHSH, LQKENI. The germline V and J ends were trimmed by 1 base and 0 bases, with 16 bases remaining between them. This CDR3 region has 18 residues. Here the CDR3 DNA reads TGTGCCAGCTCACCACTTCCCACGACGACAGGCTCTGGAAACACCATATATTTT. Protein: CASSPLPTTTGSGNTIYF.

V is TRBV12-3 or TRBV12-4 and J is TRBJ2-5; 7 bases match TRBD2. The CDR3 has 13 residues. The junction had 7 bases not matched to a gene; V was cut back by 5 bases and J by 7 bases. The CDR3: CASSRGGEATQYF. The CDR3 nucleotides read TGTGCCAGCAGTCGTGGGGGGGAGGCGACCCAGTACTTC.

This clone appeared a few times. The chain couples TRBV4-1 to TRBJ1-3, with a weak D call TRBD1 (6 bases). The V and J ends lost 0 bases and 4 bases respectively, with 16 bases between them. The CDR3 has 17 amino acids. CDR1 and CDR2 (germline): MGHRA, YSYEKL. This CDR3 is CASSQELTGLSGNTIYF. CDR3 nucleotide sequence: TGCGCCAGCAGCCAAGAGTTAACAGGGCTATCCGGAAACACCATATATTTT.

The chain employs TRBV20-1 and TRBJ2-1; possibly TRBD1 for D (6 bases). The CDR3 contains 15 residues. Germline CDR1 DFQATT, CDR2 SNEGSKA (reference sequence). Deletions cut 3 bases from V and 5 bases from J, with 17 bases between. CDR3 DNA: TGCAGTGCTAGTTCACCGGGACACACAAACAATGAGCAGTTCTTC. Translation gives CSASSPGHTNNEQFF.

V gene TRBV7-9 combines with J gene TRBJ2-7; tentative D call: TRBD2 (5 bases). Germline CDR1 SEHNR, CDR2 FQNEAQ (reference sequence). The CDR3 consists of 13 residues. Trimming stripped 8 bases from V and 0 bases from J, with 11 bases between. The CDR3 protein is CASARTDSYEQYF. The DNA for the CDR3 is TGTGCCAGCGCCCGGACTGACTCCTACGAGCAGTACTTC.

The chain combines TRBV5-1 with TRBJ2-1, with 12 bases fitting TRBD2. V trimming: 5 bases; J trimming: 8 bases; junction bases outside the gene matches: 11. CDR1 and CDR2 (germline): SGHRS, YFSETQ. This CDR3 comprises 16 residues. The CDR3 DNA reads TGCGCCAGCAGTGGCCTAGCGGGAGGGCCCTCCGATGAGCAGTTCTTC. Translating it yields CASSGLAGGPSDEQFF.

The chain employs TRBV5-8 and TRBJ2-1, with D perhaps TRBD2 (5 bases). Germline loops: CDR1 SGHTS, CDR2 YDEGEE. The CDR3 has 13 residues. Deletions cut 0 bases from V and 6 bases from J, with 7 bases between. The DNA of the CDR3 is TGTGCCAGCAGCTTGGTAGGGAGCAATGAGCAGTTCTTC. This sequence encodes CASSLVGSNEQFF.

The chain uses TRBV29-1 and TRBJ1-1; D is perhaps TRBD1 (5 bases). The ends were cut back, 7 bases at V and 0 bases at J, with 21 bases in the middle. CDR1 SQVTM and CDR2 ANQGSEA come from the germline V gene. The CDR3 covers 16 residues. The CDR3 region has the DNA TGCAGCGCCAAAGGCAGGGAGGTCTCAATGAACACTGAAGCTTTCTTT. This encodes CSAKGREVSMNTEAFF.

The V gene is TRBV9, the J gene TRBJ2-5, with a tentative D call TRBD2 (5 bases). Germline CDR1 is SGDLS and CDR2 is YYNGEE. V was trimmed by 5 bases and J by 5 bases, leaving 16 bases between them. The CDR3 is 14 amino acids. The DNA of the CDR3 is TGTGCCAGCAGTGAACACGGGGTGCCCGAGACCCAGTACTTC. It yields the protein CASSEHGVPETQYF.

The rearrangement joins TRBV7-9 to TRBJ1-4; tentative D call: TRBD1 (6 bases). With 5 bases removed from V and 8 bases from J, the gap between germline ends came to 18 bases. Germline lookup yields CDR1 SEHNR and CDR2 FQNEAQ (reference sequence). The CDR3 is made up of 15 amino acids. The CDR3: CASSGTTGSGEKLFF. In DNA, the CDR3 is TGTGCCAGCAGCGGAACAACAGGGTCAGGGGAAAAACTGTTTTTT.

This chain links TRBV19 with TRBJ2-7; 7 bases line up with TRBD1. From germline, CDR1 is LNHDA and CDR2 SQIVND (reference sequence). After removal of 3 bases from V and 2 bases from J, the junction contained 7 bases not matched to a gene. CDR3 length equals 15 residues. The CDR3 region is CASSMSQGFAYEQYF. DNA of the CDR3: TGTGCCAGTAGTATGTCACAGGGGTTTGCCTACGAGCAGTACTTC.

A single count supports this clone. The chain is built from TRBV6-1 and TRBJ2-2; D might be TRBD2 (6 bases). The V gene lost 0 bases and the J gene lost 4 bases, with 12 bases spanning the gap. The CDR3 runs to 16 residues. The germline gives CDR1 MNHNS, CDR2 SASEGT. CDR3 DNA: TGTGCCAGCAGTGAAGCGCCGGGAGTGAGCACCGGGGAGCTGTTTTTT. This sequence encodes CASSEAPGVSTGELFF.

The chain has TRBV7-2 and TRBJ2-7, with 7 bases aligning to TRBD2. Germline V CDR1 and CDR2: SGHTA, FQGNSA. The CDR3 is 15 amino acids. V was clipped by 4 bases and J by 7 bases; unmatched bases: 13. CDR3 DNA: TGTGCCAGCAGCTCGATCAGTGGCGGGAGAAGTGAGCAGTACTTC. This gives the protein CASSSISGGRSEQYF.

The chain uses TRBV10-1 and TRBJ2-5; 8 positions match TRBD1. The length of the CDR3 is 14 residues. Per the germline V gene, CDR1 is WNHNN and CDR2 is SYGVQD (reference sequence). V trimming: 3 bases; J trimming: 3 bases; junction bases outside the gene matches: 3. CDR3 sequence: CASSDTGGKETQYF. CDR3 DNA: TGCGCCAGCAGTGATACAGGGGGGAAAGAGACCCAGTACTTC.

The CDR3 protein is CASSPQTGSDIQYF. The CDR3 DNA follows: TGTGCCAGCTCACCACAAACAGGCTCAGACATTCAGTACTTC. The gene calls are TRBV18 and TRBJ2-4; possibly TRBD1 for D (5 bases). Germline CDR1 is KGHSH and CDR2 is LQKENI. The ends were cut back, 1 base at V and 8 bases at J, with 12 bases in the middle. The CDR3 is 14 amino acids.

This rearrangement joins TRBV5-8 to TRBJ2-2; maybe TRBD2 (7 bases). The V and J ends lost 0 bases and 3 bases respectively, with 9 bases between them. The CDR3 runs to 15 residues. Looked up from germline, CDR1 is SGHTS and CDR2 is YDEGEE. The CDR3 nucleotides are TGTGCCAGCAGCTTGGAAGGGGGGGACACCGGGGAGCTGTTTTTT. It encodes CASSLEGGDTGELFF.

The V call is TRBV28, the J call TRBJ2-1; possible D gene TRBD2, 6 bases. Trimming cost V 3 bases and J 8 bases, with 14 bases left between them. Per the germline V gene, CDR1 is MDHEN and CDR2 is SYDVKM. CDR3 length: 14 residues. The CDR3 DNA sequence: TGTGCCAGCAGTTTTTATTCGGGGGTGGATGAGCAGTTCTTC. Protein sequence: CASSFYSGVDEQFF.

This clone appeared a single time. This chain links TRBV12-3 or TRBV12-4 with TRBJ2-3; a weak D match, TRBD2 (6 bases). V gave up 6 bases and J gave up 7 bases, with 11 bases separating them. The CDR3 has 12 amino acids. CDR3 loop: CASRVAGNTQYF. DNA for the CDR3: TGTGCCAGCAGAGTCGCGGGGAATACGCAGTATTTT.

The V gene is TRBV24-1, the J gene TRBJ2-5; D gene ambiguous. Germline V gives CDR1 KGHDR, CDR2 SFDVKD. V lost 4 bases and J 2 bases, leaving 4 bases between the germline ends. The CDR3 length is 12 residues. CDR3 region: CATSDRQETQYF. The CDR3, as DNA: TGTGCCACCAGTGACAGGCAAGAGACCCAGTACTTC.